One T cell receptor beta chain is described in this entry. Its target is unknown. The data belong to a study of T-cell memory formation after mild COVID-19. Study overall: TCR clusters mostly belonged to single donors. Study-level findings and limits: While clones contracting from day 15 to 85 were balanced between CD4 and CD8, later expanders leaned CD4+.

The CDR3 runs 12 residues. Trimming at V came to 3 bases and at J to 12 bases, leaving 7 bases not matched to a gene. Germline V gene sequence: CDR1 DFQATT, CDR2 SNEGSKA (reference sequence). MiXCR, run by TCRdb on the 5' RACE reads, gives a single entry per CDR3 protein. The data show 210,000 or so distinct CDR3 sequences, around 25% seen once. Sequencing used PBMCs or a T cell subset sorted from them (not recorded which). The source of this sequence is an adult woman who had mild COVID-19 (a few samples of this study predate the infection). Cell type and time point are not known. The genes are TRBV20-1 and TRBJ2-1; TRBD1 aligns across 8 bases. This CDR3 reads CSASQLGQGQFF. The CDR3 region has the DNA TGCAGTGCTAGTCAATTAGGACAGGGGCAGTTCTTC.